Below, 32 T cell receptor beta chains from the same sample are listed, as sequenced in a study of cytomegalovirus exposure and HLA in healthy donors. A multiplex PCR was run with 60 Vbeta primers and 13 Jbeta primers. Sequencing used immunoSEQ multiplex PCR; TCRdb keeps in-frame clones, though not all of them. Among 95,000 to 130,000 clones listed, 79% were seen once. The sequenced material came from PBMCs. These receptors originate from a man younger than 45 in good health and CMV-seropositive.

The chain has TRBV27 and TRBJ1-1; no definite D call. Germline CDR1 and CDR2: MNHEY and SMNVEV (reference sequence). Trimming removed 3 bases at V and 7 bases at J, with 6 bases between. This CDR3 is built from 11 residues. The CDR3 DNA sequence: TGTGCCAGCAGTTTTGGCAGTGAAGCTTTCTTT. Translated: CASSFGSEAFF.

V is TRBV18 and J is TRBJ1-2; tentatively, D is TRBD1 (5 bases). This CDR3 region has 13 residues. Germline-derived CDR1 and CDR2 are KGHSH and LQKENI. V lost 2 bases to trimming and J lost 5 bases, with 9 bases between them. CDR3 DNA sequence: TGTGCCAGCTCACCAGACAGTTGGTATGGCTACACCTTC. It is translated as CASSPDSWYGYTF.

The V call is TRBV21-1, the J call TRBJ1-6; the table assigns TRBD1, which was not confirmed against the DNA. TRBV21-1 represents a pseudogene. This CDR3 region has 16 residues. CDR3 DNA: TGTGCCAGCAGCAGAGATAACAGGGGACGGGATTCACCCCTCCACTTT. As protein: CASSRDNRGRDSPLHF.

The chain recombines TRBV28 with TRBJ2-7, with D possibly matching TRBD2 (5 bases). Trimming left V 1 base short and J 3 bases short, with 10 bases between. The CDR3 sequence is 14 residues long. Per the germline V gene, CDR1 is MDHEN and CDR2 is SYDVKM. As DNA, the CDR3 is TGTGCCAGCAGTTTATCCGGGGTGAACTACGAGCAGTACTTC. It codes for CASSLSGVNYEQYF. The variable domain in full, with the rest retrieved from reference TRBV28 and TRBJ2-7, is DVKVTQSSRYLVKRTGEKVFLECVQDMDHENMFWYRQDPGLGLRLIYFSYDVKMKEKGDIPEGYSVSREKKERFSLILESASTNQTSMYLCASSLSGVNYEQYFGPGTRLTVT.

DNA for the CDR3: TGCGCCAGCAGCTTGGTGGGAGACAACTATAATTCACCCCTCCACTTT. This encodes CASSLVGDNYNSPLHF. The gene calls are TRBV5-1 and TRBJ1-6; no definite D call. Germline V gives CDR1 SGHRS, CDR2 YFSETQ. This CDR3 spans 16 amino acids. Trimming pared 0 bases from V and 3 bases from J, leaving 10 bases between. Combining the CDR3 with reference TRBV5-1 and TRBJ1-6 gives the whole variable domain KAGVTQTPRYLIKTRGQQVTLSCSPISGHRSVSWYQQTPGQGLQFLFEYFSETQRNKGNFPGRFSGRQFSNSRSEMNVSTLELGDSALYLCASSLVGDNYNSPLHFGNGTRLTVT.

In the case of this clone: Other DNA sequences of this sample code for an identical CDR3. The chain employs TRBV5-1 and TRBJ2-7; 7 bases map to TRBD1. This CDR3 is 13 amino acids long. V was clipped by 0 bases and J by 6 bases; unmatched bases: 3. Germline CDR1 SGHRS, CDR2 YFSETQ. This chain's CDR3 is CASSLGQGGEQYF. The CDR3 DNA reads as TGCGCCAGCAGCTTGGGACAGGGCGGCGAGCAGTACTTC.

The CDR3 region is CASSQDWLAGVTSSYNEQFF. The CDR3 nucleotides are TGCGCCAGCAGCCAAGATTGGCTAGCGGGAGTCACCTCCTCCTACAATGAGCAGTTCTTC. V and J are TRBV4-3 and TRBJ2-1; TRBD2 aligns across 10 bases. The V gene's germline CDR1 is LGHNA and CDR2 YSLEER. The CDR3 loop spans 20 amino acids. With 0 bases clipped from V and 0 bases from J, the junction kept 11 bases outside the gene matches.

This clone has only a few counts. The rearrangement links TRBV5-4 to TRBJ1-2; 7 bases are a match to TRBD1. With 3 bases clipped from V and 7 bases from J, the junction kept 18 bases outside the gene matches. The CDR3 runs 17 residues. The germline CDR1 and CDR2 sequences are SGHNT and YYREEE (reference sequence). The CDR3 region is CASSSSTGPDVSGGYTF. The CDR3 bases are TGTGCCAGCAGCTCCTCGACAGGGCCAGATGTATCCGGTGGCTACACCTTC. The variable domain in full, completed from reference TRBV5-4 and TRBJ1-2, reads ETGVTQSPTHLIKTRGQQVTLRCSSQSGHNTVSWYQQALGQGPQFIFQYYREEENGRGNFPPRFSGLQFPNYSSELNVNALELDDSALYLCASSSSTGPDVSGGYTFGSGTRLTVV.

The chain has TRBV6-6 and TRBJ1-1; possible D gene TRBD1, 5 bases. V was cut by 2 bases and J by 5 bases, with 9 bases left in between. CDR1 is MNHNY and CDR2 is SVGAGI in the germline V gene (reference sequence). This CDR3 has 13 residues. Written as DNA, the CDR3 is TGTGCCAGCAGTTACCCTGGGGGGACTGAAGCTTTCTTT. Encoded protein: CASSYPGGTEAFF.

V gene TRBV19 combines with J gene TRBJ2-7; 8 bases map to TRBD2. The CDR3 spans 16 residues. After removal of 5 bases from V and 2 bases from J, the junction contained 11 bases not matched to a gene. Germline values: CDR1 LNHDA, CDR2 SQIVND (reference sequence). In nucleotides, the CDR3 is TGTGCCAGTAGTCCCGGGGGGGGAGGATATACCTACGAGCAGTACTTC. This encodes CASSPGGGGYTYEQYF.

This clone was observed a handful of times. This sequence joins TRBV19 and TRBJ2-7; 9 bases match TRBD1. The CDR3 spans 15 residues. Germline V CDR1 and CDR2: LNHDA, SQIVND (reference sequence). V shed 6 bases, J shed 0 bases, and the junction held 6 bases outside the gene matches. This chain's CDR3 is CASRKGQGVSYEQYF. The CDR3 DNA reads TGTGCCAGTAGAAAGGGACAGGGAGTCTCCTACGAGCAGTACTTC.

This chain connects TRBV11-3 to TRBJ2-2, with D perhaps TRBD2 (7 bases). This CDR3 contains 17 residues. Trimming left V 1 base short and J 0 bases short, with 12 bases between. Germline CDR1 SGHNT, CDR2 YENEEA. The CDR3 loop reads CASSLVAGAANTGELFF. CDR3 sequence (DNA): TGTGCCAGCAGCTTAGTGGCGGGGGCAGCGAACACCGGGGAGCTGTTTTTT. The whole variable domain, filled in from reference TRBV11-3 and TRBJ2-2, reads EAGVVQSPRYKIIEKKQPVAFWCNPISGHNTLYWYLQNLGQGPELLIRYENEEAVDDSQLPKDRFSAERLKGVDSTLKIQPAELGDSAVYLCASSLVAGAANTGELFFGEGSRLTVL.

This clone showed up just a few times. This chain connects TRBV27 to TRBJ2-1; 9 bases are shared with TRBD2. The CDR3 is 16 residues long. J gave up 9 bases and V 4 bases, and 13 bases lay outside the gene matches. The germline V gene has CDR1 MNHEY and CDR2 SMNVEV (reference sequence). Here the CDR3 DNA reads TGTGCCAGCAGTTGGGTTTTTAGCGGGAGAGCAGGTGAGCAGTTCTTC. It is translated as CASSWVFSGRAGEQFF.

V and J are TRBV6-4 and TRBJ1-5; D gene unclear. Trimming shortened V by 6 bases and J by 9 bases, and 12 bases separated the two germline ends. Germline V gene data show CDR1 as MRHNA and CDR2 as SNTAGT. CDR3 length equals 12 residues. CDR3 DNA sequence: TGTGCCAGCAGCCGCCCCCACGGGCCCCAGCATTTT. Translated, it gives CASSRPHGPQHF.

This clone was counted only a few times. The V call is TRBV21-1, the J call TRBJ2-2; the table assigns TRBD2, which was not confirmed against the DNA. TRBV21-1 is a recognized pseudogene. CDR3 length: 19 residues. The CDR3 is CASSKLTSGGADNTGELFF. CDR3 DNA sequence: TGTGCCAGCAGCAAATTGACTAGCGGGGGGGCGGATAACACCGGGGAGCTGTTTTTT.

V gene TRBV6-5 combines with J gene TRBJ2-7; D perhaps matches TRBD1 (5 bases). The CDR3 totals 14 residues. Germline V CDR1 and CDR2: MNHEY, SVGAGI. Trimming cost V 5 bases and J 1 base, with 12 bases left between them. The CDR3 spells CASSLDSRSYEQYF. The CDR3 bases are TGTGCCAGCAGTCTCGACAGCCGTTCCTACGAGCAGTACTTC.

This clone was counted many times. The chain is built from TRBV19 and TRBJ1-2; D uncertain. Germline V CDR1 and CDR2: LNHDA, SQIVND (reference sequence). This CDR3 contains 12 residues. Between the trimmed V and J ends, which lost 6 bases and 5 bases, there was a span of 10 bases. The CDR3 bases are TGTGCCAGTAGCCCAACAGCTTATGGCTACACCTTC. It specifies CASSPTAYGYTF.

With regard to this clone: Other DNA sequences within the sample encode an identical CDR3. The chain joins TRBV9 to TRBJ2-5; D possibly corresponds to TRBD2 (6 bases). This CDR3 has 14 amino acids. V was pared by 3 bases and J by 1 base, with 10 bases between. Germline CDR1 reads SGDLS; CDR2 reads YYNGEE. The CDR3 spells CASSGGGAQETQYF. In DNA form, the CDR3 reads TGTGCCAGCAGCGGTGGAGGGGCCCAAGAGACCCAGTACTTC.

This chain links TRBV4-1 with TRBJ2-1; 13 bases are shared with TRBD2. Unmatched junction bases numbered 5, after V lost 0 bases and J lost 6 bases. The CDR3 contains 17 residues. CDR1 and CDR2 from the germline V gene are MGHRA and YSYEKL. The CDR3 coding sequence is TGCGCCAGCAGCCAAGACGGGGGACTAGCGGGATCCAATGAGCAGTTCTTC. Encoded protein: CASSQDGGLAGSNEQFF.

The chain employs TRBV7-2 and TRBJ2-7; TRBD2 matches 7 bases. J lost 1 base, V lost 1 base, and 7 bases had no gene match. Germline CDR1 SGHTA, CDR2 FQGNSA. This CDR3 has 16 residues. CDR3 sequence: CASSLVVAGSSYEQYF. CDR3 sequence (DNA): TGTGCCAGCAGCTTAGTGGTAGCGGGTTCTTCCTACGAGCAGTACTTC.

The CDR3 here is CASSWGGTGAEQYF. The CDR3, as DNA: TGTGCCAGCAGCTGGGGCGGGACAGGGGCCGAGCAGTACTTC. This sequence joins TRBV5-8 and TRBJ2-7, with 10 bases matching TRBD1. Looked up from germline, CDR1 is SGHTS and CDR2 is YDEGEE. J lost 6 bases, V lost 3 bases, and 6 bases had no gene match. CDR3 size: 14 residues.

This chain uses TRBV9 with TRBJ2-5, with D possibly matching TRBD1 (7 bases). Trimming left V 0 bases short and J 1 base short, with 13 bases between. The CDR3 totals 16 residues. Germline-derived CDR1 and CDR2 are SGDLS and YYNGEE. The CDR3 nucleotides are TGTGCCAGCAGCGTAGAGGCGGGACAGTTCCAAGAGACCCAGTACTTC. Translated: CASSVEAGQFQETQYF.

The chain uses TRBV11-2 and TRBJ1-2; D is ambiguous. Trimming shortened V by 4 bases and J by 0 bases, and 12 bases separated the two germline ends. Germline CDR1 SGHAT, CDR2 FQNNGV. The CDR3 sequence is 15 residues long. In DNA form, the CDR3 reads TGTGCCAGCAGCTCTCGGTTCACAGCTAACTATGGCTACACCTTC. Its protein is CASSSRFTANYGYTF.

Only a few counts were recorded for this clone. CDR3 in DNA: TGTGCCAGCAGCTTGGACAGGACGACCTCCTACAATGAGCAGTTCTTC. Residues: CASSLDRTTSYNEQFF. This sequence joins TRBV5-8 and TRBJ2-1; D possibly corresponds to TRBD1 (5 bases). The V and J ends lost 0 bases and 0 bases respectively, with 10 bases between them. This CDR3 has 16 amino acids. Germline-derived CDR1 and CDR2 are SGHTS and YDEGEE. Based on the CDR3 plus reference TRBV5-8 and TRBJ2-1, the full variable domain is EAGVTQSPTHLIKTRGQQATLRCSPISGHTSVYWYQQALGLGLQFLLWYDEGEERNRGNFPPRFSGRQFPNYSSELNVNALELEDSALYLCASSLDRTTSYNEQFFGPGTRLTVL.

The chain has TRBV11-2 and TRBJ1-3; possibly TRBD1 for D (6 bases). The CDR3 totals 14 residues. V lost 6 bases and J 2 bases, leaving 11 bases between the germline ends. Germline loops: CDR1 SGHAT, CDR2 FQNNGV. DNA of the CDR3: TGTGCCAGCAGGCCGCAGGGGACTGGAAACACCATATATTTT. It is translated as CASRPQGTGNTIYF.

This clone was seen a handful of times. This rearrangement joins TRBV6-4 to TRBJ2-6; 9 bases align to TRBD1. J lost 4 bases, V lost 5 bases, and 6 bases had no gene match. Per germline, CDR1 MRHNA and CDR2 SNTAGT. The CDR3 runs 16 residues. The CDR3 protein is CASSTGTGTGANVLTF. The CDR3, as DNA: TGTGCCAGCAGTACAGGGACAGGGACGGGGGCCAACGTCCTGACTTTC.

The chain recombines TRBV15 with TRBJ1-3; the D is unclear. Trimming took off 6 bases at V and 1 base at J, with 7 bases between the two ends. Per the germline V gene, CDR1 is LNHNV and CDR2 is YYDKDF (reference sequence). The CDR3 spans 13 residues. CDR3 protein: CATRRGSGNTIYF. The CDR3 DNA reads TGTGCCACCAGGCGGGGATCTGGAAACACCATATATTTT.

This clone was found once. This rearrangement joins TRBV19 to TRBJ1-3; D might be TRBD1 (6 bases). Germline CDR1 LNHDA, CDR2 SQIVND (reference sequence). The CDR3 spans 14 residues. V gave up 7 bases and J gave up 0 bases, with 10 bases separating them. As DNA, the CDR3 is TGTGCCAGTAATGACAGGCCCTCTGGAAACACCATATATTTT. Amino acids: CASNDRPSGNTIYF.

The V call is TRBV4-3, the J call TRBJ2-1, with 8 bases aligning to TRBD2. This CDR3 region has 17 residues. Germline V gives CDR1 LGHNA, CDR2 YSLEER. V shed 1 base, J shed 5 bases, and the junction held 10 bases outside the gene matches. CDR3 bases: TGCGCCAGCAGCCAAGTTTTGGGGAAGCGGGAGCACAATGAGCAGTTCTTC. Translation gives CASSQVLGKREHNEQFF.

The CDR3 nucleotides are TGTGCCAGCAGTTACTTACAAAGCTCCTACAATGAGCAGTTCTTC. Translating it yields CASSYLQSSYNEQFF. The genes are TRBV6-6 and TRBJ2-1; D uncertain. The germline V and J ends were trimmed by 1 base and 0 bases, with 7 bases remaining between them. CDR1 and CDR2 from the germline V gene are MNHNY and SVGAGI (reference sequence). The CDR3 has 15 residues.

The gene calls are TRBV6-1 and TRBJ1-2, with D hard to call. Trimming removed 3 bases from V and 8 bases from J, with 7 bases in between. The CDR3 covers 11 residues. Germline CDR1 and CDR2: MNHNS and SASEGT. The DNA of the CDR3 is TGTGCCAGCAGTGAGGGGAGAGGCTACACCTTC. It encodes CASSEGRGYTF.

V and J are TRBV27 and TRBJ1-4, with D perhaps matching TRBD1 (6 bases). Looked up from germline, CDR1 is MNHEY and CDR2 is SMNVEV (reference sequence). V was trimmed by 8 bases and J by 4 bases, leaving 17 bases between them. The CDR3 spans 15 residues. The CDR3 sequence is CASGQEQGGNEKLFF. The CDR3 DNA sequence: TGTGCCAGCGGGCAGGAACAGGGCGGTAATGAAAAACTGTTTTTT.